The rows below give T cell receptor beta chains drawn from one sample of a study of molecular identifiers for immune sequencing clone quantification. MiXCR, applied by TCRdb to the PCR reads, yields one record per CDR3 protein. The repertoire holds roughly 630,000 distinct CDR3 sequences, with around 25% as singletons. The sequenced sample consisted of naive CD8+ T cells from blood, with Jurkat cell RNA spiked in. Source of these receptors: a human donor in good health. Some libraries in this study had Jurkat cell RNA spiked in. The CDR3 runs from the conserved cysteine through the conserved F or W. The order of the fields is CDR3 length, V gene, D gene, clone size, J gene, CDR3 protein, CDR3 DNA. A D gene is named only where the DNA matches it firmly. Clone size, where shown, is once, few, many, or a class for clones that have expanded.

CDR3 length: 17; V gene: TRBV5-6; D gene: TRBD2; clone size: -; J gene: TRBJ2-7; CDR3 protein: CASSLSSLAGVEYEQYF; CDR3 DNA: TGTGCCAGCAGCTTGAGTAGCCTAGCGGGAGTAGAGTACGAGCAGTACTTC
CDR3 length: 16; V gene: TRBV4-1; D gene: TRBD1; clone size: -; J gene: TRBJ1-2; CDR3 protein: CASSQAPGQGDYGYTF; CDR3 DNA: TGCGCCAGCAGCCAGGCACCGGGACAGGGAGACTATGGCTACACCTTC
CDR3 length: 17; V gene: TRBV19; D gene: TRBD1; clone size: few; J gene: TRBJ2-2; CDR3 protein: CASSLTPGQGATGELFF; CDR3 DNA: TGTGCCAGTAGTCTGACGCCGGGACAGGGTGCCACCGGGGAGCTGTTTTTT
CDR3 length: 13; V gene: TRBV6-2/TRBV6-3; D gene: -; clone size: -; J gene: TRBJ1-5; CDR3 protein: CASSWGTHQPQHF; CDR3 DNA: TGTGCCAGCAGTTGGGGGACACATCAGCCCCAGCATTTT
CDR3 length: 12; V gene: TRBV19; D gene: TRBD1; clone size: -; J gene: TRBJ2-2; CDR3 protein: CASKTGSRELFF; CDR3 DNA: TGTGCCAGTAAGACAGGGTCCCGGGAGCTGTTTTTT
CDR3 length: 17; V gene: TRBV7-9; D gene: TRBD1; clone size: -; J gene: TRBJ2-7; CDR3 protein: CASSLLTPGQGGHEQSF; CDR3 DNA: TGTGCCAGCAGCTTGCTTACCCCGGGACAGGGGGGTCACGAGCAGTCCTTC
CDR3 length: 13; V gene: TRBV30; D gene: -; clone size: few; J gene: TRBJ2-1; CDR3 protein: CAWSLMEGYEQFF; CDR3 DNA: TGTGCCTGGAGTTTGATGGAGGGGTATGAGCAGTTCTTC
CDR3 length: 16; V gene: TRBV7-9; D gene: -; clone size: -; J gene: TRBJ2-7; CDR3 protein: CAGSPTTVRVPYEQYF; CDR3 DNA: TGTGCCGGCAGCCCGACGACGGTCAGGGTACCCTACGAGCAGTACTTC
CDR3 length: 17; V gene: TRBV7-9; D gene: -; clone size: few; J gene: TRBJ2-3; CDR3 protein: CASSLLGIDSPKDTQYF; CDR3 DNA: TGTGCCAGCAGCTTACTCGGGATCGACTCCCCAAAGGATACGCAGTATTTT
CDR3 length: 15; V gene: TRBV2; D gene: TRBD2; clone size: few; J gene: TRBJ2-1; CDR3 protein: CASRSLGAGVGEQFF; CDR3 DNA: TGTGCCAGCAGATCTCTGGGAGCGGGAGTAGGAGAGCAGTTCTTC
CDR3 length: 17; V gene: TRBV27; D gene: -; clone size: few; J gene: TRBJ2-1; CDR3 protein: CASSSLRSGSSYNEQFF; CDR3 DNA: TGTGCCAGCAGTTCTCTCCGGTCGGGGAGCTCCTACAATGAGCAGTTCTTC
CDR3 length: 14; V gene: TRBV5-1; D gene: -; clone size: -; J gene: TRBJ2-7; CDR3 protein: CASSWGPSPYEQYF; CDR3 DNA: TGCGCCAGCAGCTGGGGACCTTCCCCCTACGAGCAGTACTTC
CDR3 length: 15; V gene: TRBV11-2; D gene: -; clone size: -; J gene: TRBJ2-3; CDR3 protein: CASSPPAVGLGTQYF; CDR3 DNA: TGTGCCAGCAGCCCGCCAGCGGTGGGTTTAGGTACGCAGTATTTT
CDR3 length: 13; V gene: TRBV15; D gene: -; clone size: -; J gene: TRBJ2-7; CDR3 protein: CATSSSLLDEQYF; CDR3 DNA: TGTGCCACCAGCAGCTCCCTCTTGGACGAGCAGTACTTC
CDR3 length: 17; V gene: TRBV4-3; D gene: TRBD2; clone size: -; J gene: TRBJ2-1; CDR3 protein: CASSQDRASGAYNEQFF; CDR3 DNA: TGCGCCAGCAGCCAAGATCGGGCTAGCGGGGCGTACAATGAGCAGTTCTTC
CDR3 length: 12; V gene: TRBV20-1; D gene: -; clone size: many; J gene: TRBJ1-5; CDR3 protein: CSALQEDQPQHF; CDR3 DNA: TGCAGTGCATTACAGGAGGATCAGCCCCAGCATTTT
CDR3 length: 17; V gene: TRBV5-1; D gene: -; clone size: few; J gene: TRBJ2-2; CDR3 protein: CASSLGGLAGQAGELFF; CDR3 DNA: TGCGCCAGCAGCTTGGGGGGCCTAGCGGGACAGGCCGGGGAGCTGTTTTTT
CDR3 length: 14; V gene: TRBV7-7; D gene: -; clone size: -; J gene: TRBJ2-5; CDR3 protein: CASSLLAVGETQYF; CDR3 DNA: TGTGCCAGCAGCTTGTTGGCCGTGGGGGAGACCCAGTACTTC
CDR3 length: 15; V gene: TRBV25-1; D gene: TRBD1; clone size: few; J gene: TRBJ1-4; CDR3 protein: CARTGTGGVNEKLFF; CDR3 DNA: TGTGCCAGGACCGGGACAGGGGGGGTAAACGAAAAACTGTTTTTT
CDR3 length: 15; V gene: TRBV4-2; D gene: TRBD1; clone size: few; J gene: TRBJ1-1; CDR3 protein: CASSQDSGGNTEAFF; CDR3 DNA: TGTGCCAGCAGCCAAGATTCAGGGGGCAACACTGAAGCTTTCTTT
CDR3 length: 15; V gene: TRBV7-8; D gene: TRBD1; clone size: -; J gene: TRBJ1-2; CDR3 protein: CTSTESGQGIYGYTF; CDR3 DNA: TGTACCAGCACCGAAAGCGGACAGGGGATATATGGCTACACCTTC
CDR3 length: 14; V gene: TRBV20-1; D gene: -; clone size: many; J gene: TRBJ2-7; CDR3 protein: CSARAQQISYEQYF; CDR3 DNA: TGCAGTGCTAGGGCACAGCAAATCTCCTACGAGCAGTACTTC